Listed here are 26 T cell receptor beta chains from one sample, sequenced in a study of T cell responses to AZD1222 COVID-19 vaccine. Some clones are missing from TCRdb's copy, which holds only in-frame ones; the method was immunoSEQ multiplex PCR. In the table there are 150,000 to 200,000 clones, about 90% of which are singletons. Sequencing was performed on peripheral blood, taken on day 0 of MenACWY control vaccination. The receptors come from an adult in good health.

This chain joins TRBV11-2 and TRBJ1-4; D is perhaps TRBD1 (6 bases). The CDR3 runs 15 residues. V gave up 3 bases and J gave up 8 bases, with 16 bases separating them. Per the germline V gene, CDR1 is SGHAT and CDR2 is FQNNGV. The CDR3 reads CASSFLGGHEEKLFF. The CDR3 DNA sequence: TGTGCCAGCAGCTTTCTGGGGGGGCATGAGGAAAAACTGTTTTTT.

The J gene is TRBJ2-2, the V gene TRBV30; D is ambiguous. V shed 2 bases and J shed 3 bases, with 7 bases lying between them. The CDR3 totals 13 residues. CDR1 is GTSNPN and CDR2 is SVGIG in the germline V gene (reference sequence). The CDR3 region is CAWSPADTGELFF. As DNA, the CDR3 is TGTGCCTGGAGTCCGGCAGACACCGGGGAGCTGTTTTTT.

The chain has TRBV24-1 and TRBJ2-5; perhaps TRBD2 as D (5 bases). Germline V lookup: CDR1 KGHDR, CDR2 SFDVKD. The length of the CDR3 is 16 residues. The germline V and J ends were trimmed by 0 bases and 2 bases, with 12 bases remaining between them. In nucleotides, the CDR3 is TGTGCCACCAGTGATTTGCAATTCGGCGGGCAAGAGACCCAGTACTTC. Translated: CATSDLQFGGQETQYF.

The chain couples TRBV5-1 to TRBJ2-7, with TRBD1 matching 9 bases. The CDR3 has 14 amino acids. V dropped 1 base and J dropped 7; count of bases not matched to a gene: 6. Germline V gene data show CDR1 as SGHRS and CDR2 as YFSETQ. The CDR3 bases are TGCGCCAGCAGCTTGTATGGACAGGGGAAGGAGCAGTACTTC. Amino acids: CASSLYGQGKEQYF.

The chain carries TRBV28 and TRBJ2-7; 14 bases match TRBD2. Trimming cost V 4 bases and J 4 bases; bases outside gene matches: 6. CDR3 size: 16 residues. Germline loops: CDR1 MDHEN, CDR2 SYDVKM. This CDR3 is CASSSGTSGSRYEQYF. DNA of the CDR3: TGTGCCAGCAGTTCCGGGACTAGCGGGAGCCGTTACGAGCAGTACTTC.

V usage is TRBV28 and J usage is TRBJ2-2; no definite D call. This CDR3 contains 14 residues. Trimming stripped 5 bases from V and 6 bases from J, with 13 bases between. Germline CDR1 reads MDHEN; CDR2 reads SYDVKM. The CDR3, as DNA: TGTGCCAGCAGTCTGAGTCAGGCAGCCGGGGAGCTGTTTTTT. Protein sequence: CASSLSQAAGELFF.

The gene calls are TRBV4-3 and TRBJ2-2, with D unresolved. CDR3 length: 14 amino acids. The germline V and J ends were trimmed by 4 bases and 4 bases, with 10 bases remaining between them. Per the germline V gene, CDR1 is LGHNA and CDR2 is YSLEER. CDR3 region: CASSRQSGTGELFF. The CDR3 DNA follows: TGCGCCAGCAGCCGCCAATCCGGCACCGGGGAGCTGTTTTTT.

The genes are TRBV7-6 and TRBJ2-7; D unclear. This CDR3 comprises 15 residues. Looked up from germline, CDR1 is SGHVS and CDR2 is FNYEAQ. The V and J ends lost 5 bases and 4 bases respectively, with 18 bases between them. The CDR3 sequence is CASSRTQGSAYEQYF. The CDR3 region has the DNA TGTGCCAGCAGCCGAACGCAAGGTTCAGCTTACGAGCAGTACTTC.

This chain connects TRBV6-5 to TRBJ2-7; D possibly matches TRBD1 or TRBD2 (5 bases each). V was cut by 3 bases and J by 3 bases, with 12 bases left in between. The CDR3 has 14 amino acids. Per the germline V gene, CDR1 is MNHEY and CDR2 is SVGAGI. CDR3 residues: CASSYSGTLYEQYF. For the CDR3, the DNA is TGTGCCAGCAGTTATTCTGGGACCCTCTACGAGCAGTACTTC.

The chain couples TRBV9 to TRBJ2-3, with a tentative D call TRBD2 (5 bases). The CDR3 is made up of 16 amino acids. Germline CDR1 SGDLS, CDR2 YYNGEE. With 4 bases removed from V and 4 bases from J, the gap between germline ends came to 19 bases. CDR3 DNA sequence: TGTGCCAGCAGCCCGCGGGTCAGTCCCAGCGCAGATACGCAGTATTTT. Translation gives CASSPRVSPSADTQYF.

V gene TRBV28 combines with J gene TRBJ1-3; no firm D call. The CDR3 consists of 12 residues. Trimming took off 3 bases at V and 8 bases at J, with 8 bases between the two ends. CDR1 MDHEN and CDR2 SYDVKM come from the germline V gene. CDR3 DNA sequence: TGTGCCAGCAGTTTGGGTGAGGACACCATATATTTT. Its protein product is CASSLGEDTIYF.

V is TRBV7-9 and J is TRBJ1-4, with D uncertain. The CDR3 extends over 15 amino acids. Germline V lookup: CDR1 SEHNR, CDR2 FQNEAQ (reference sequence). V gave up 5 bases and J gave up 3 bases, with 13 bases separating them. The CDR3 nucleotides read TGTGCCAGCAGCACTTTGGACGGACCTAATGAAAAACTGTTTTTT. It codes for CASSTLDGPNEKLFF.

This sequence joins TRBV27 and TRBJ2-7; 8 bases are shared with TRBD2. Germline V gene data show CDR1 as MNHEY and CDR2 as SMNVEV (reference sequence). The CDR3 totals 14 residues. The ends lost 2 bases at V and 6 bases at J; junction bases unmatched: 6. CDR3 region: CASSLDGGAAEQYF. CDR3 nucleotides: TGTGCCAGCAGTTTAGACGGGGGGGCCGCCGAGCAGTACTTC.

CDR3 nucleotides: TGTGCCAGCAGTTATGGGGGACCCTACGAGCAGTACTTC. This gives the protein CASSYGGPYEQYF. The chain joins TRBV6-5 to TRBJ2-7, with D possibly called TRBD1 or TRBD2 (5 bases each). This CDR3 has 13 amino acids. With 3 bases removed from V and 2 bases from J, the gap between germline ends came to 8 bases. CDR1 and CDR2 (germline): MNHEY, SVGAGI.

The chain employs TRBV6-1 and TRBJ1-5; D is ambiguous. V dropped 3 bases and J dropped 9 bases, with 12 bases sitting between them. Germline loops: CDR1 MNHNS, CDR2 SASEGT. This CDR3 contains 13 residues. DNA of the CDR3: TGTGCCAGCAGTGATAAGGCCTTTCGGCCCCAGCATTTT. Protein: CASSDKAFRPQHF.

The V and J genes are TRBV7-8 and TRBJ2-1; the D call may be TRBD1 or TRBD2 (5 bases each). Trimming removed 1 base from V and 1 base from J, with 8 bases in between. Per the germline V gene, CDR1 is SGHVS and CDR2 is FQNEAQ. The CDR3 extends over 15 amino acids. CDR3 region: CASSLDGGSYNEQFF. The CDR3 nucleotides read TGTGCCAGCAGCTTAGATGGGGGATCCTACAATGAGCAGTTCTTC.

This clone was detected only a few times. The chain recombines TRBV29-1 with TRBJ2-7, with D unresolved. V was cut by 5 bases and J by 4 bases, with 18 bases left in between. Germline loops: CDR1 SQVTM, CDR2 ANQGSEA. CDR3 length equals 14 residues. Here the CDR3 reads CSVSDPAEPYEQYF. The CDR3 DNA follows: TGCAGCGTTTCGGACCCGGCGGAGCCATACGAGCAGTACTTC.

V and J are TRBV5-1 and TRBJ2-2; D might be TRBD1 or TRBD2, each matching 5 bases. The CDR3 contains 15 residues. The germline V and J ends were trimmed by 5 bases and 0 bases, with 11 bases remaining between them. Germline V gene data show CDR1 as SGHRS and CDR2 as YFSETQ. Here the CDR3 reads CASRGVLANTGELFF. CDR3 DNA sequence: TGCGCCAGCAGGGGGGTCCTCGCGAACACCGGGGAGCTGTTTTTT.

V gene TRBV4-3 combines with J gene TRBJ2-2; 11 bases are a match to TRBD1. V was clipped by 6 bases and J by 5 bases; unmatched bases: 11. The CDR3 length is 17 residues. Germline V gene lookup returns CDR1 LGHNA and CDR2 YSLEER. Here the CDR3 reads CASSPVAGQGATGELFF. The CDR3 DNA reads TGCGCCAGCAGTCCGGTCGCAGGACAGGGGGCGACCGGGGAGCTGTTTTTT.

J is TRBJ2-1 and V is TRBV13, with D possibly TRBD2 on 5 matching bases. Germline assignment: CDR1 PRHDT and CDR2 FYEKMQ (reference sequence). V lost 2 bases and J 0 bases, leaving 11 bases between the germline ends. The CDR3 is 16 amino acids. CDR3 DNA: TGTGCCAGCAGCTTAAGTGGGCGGGTCTCCTACAATGAGCAGTTCTTC. Its protein is CASSLSGRVSYNEQFF.

Concerning this clone itself: One end of the junction fails to match germline, which may point to a read error. The CDR3 is CASSDSRNQPQHF. CDR3 DNA sequence: TGTGCCAGCAGTGACTCCCGGAATCAGCCCCAGCATTTT. V and J are TRBV6-5 and TRBJ1-5; the D is unclear. This CDR3 spans 13 amino acids. The germline gives CDR1 MNHEY, CDR2 SVGAGI.

This chain joins TRBV7-2 and TRBJ2-1; 8 bases match TRBD2. Trimming cost V 5 bases and J 5 bases; bases outside gene matches: 5. The germline V gene has CDR1 SGHTA and CDR2 FQGNSA. The CDR3 extends over 14 amino acids. DNA of the CDR3: TGTGCCAGCAGCCCCGGGGGGGCGAACAATGAGCAGTTCTTC. This gives the protein CASSPGGANNEQFF.

The table lists this clone with a few counts. The V gene is TRBV15, the J gene TRBJ2-7; D unclear. The CDR3 runs 13 residues. With 0 bases removed from V and 7 bases from J, the gap between germline ends came to 10 bases. From germline, CDR1 is LNHNV and CDR2 YYDKDF (reference sequence). DNA of the CDR3: TGTGCCACCAGCAGAGATCTCATTAGAGAGCAGTACTTC. Its translation is CATSRDLIREQYF.

The chain combines TRBV9 with TRBJ1-3; TRBD1 matches 7 bases. Losses at the gene ends were 0 bases for V and 5 bases for J; bases not matched to a gene: 5. The CDR3 totals 15 residues. CDR1 SGDLS and CDR2 YYNGEE come from the germline V gene. CDR3 sequence: CASSVEGAARNTIYF. In DNA form, the CDR3 reads TGTGCCAGCAGCGTAGAGGGGGCGGCAAGAAACACCATATATTTT.

The chain employs TRBV5-1 and TRBJ1-1; possible D gene TRBD1, 5 bases. CDR3 length equals 14 residues. Trimming cost V 4 bases and J 3 bases, with 13 bases left between them. The germline CDR1 and CDR2 sequences are SGHRS and YFSETQ. CDR3 coding DNA: TGCGCCAGCAGCATGGGACTCGGGGACACTGAAGCTTTCTTT. Translated, it gives CASSMGLGDTEAFF.

The gene calls are TRBV12-3 or TRBV12-4 and TRBJ2-3; D gene unclear. Trimming took 4 bases from V and 6 from J, leaving 8 bases between them. The CDR3 is made up of 12 amino acids. CDR3 bases: TGTGCCAGCAGTTCGGTCGGGGATACGCAGTATTTT. Protein product: CASSSVGDTQYF.